These T cell receptor beta chains were read from a single sample in a study of blood T cell repertoires in COVID-19. Here immunoSEQ multiplex PCR was the method, and the copy in TCRdb shows in-frame clones only, minus some. The sample shows under 400,000 clones, around 86% of them seen only once. The sample taken for sequencing was PBMCs or T cells enriched from blood (not recorded which). The receptors here all came from a woman in her thirties or forties with acute COVID-19. Both conserved end residues are part of each CDR3. D genes are given only for firm matches. Size tells how often a clone was seen (once, few, many) or the class of an expanded clone, and some rows leave it out.

>TRBV7-2|-|-|TRBJ2-1
CASSPQASSYNEQFF
TGTGCCAGCAGCCCACAGGCCAGCTCCTACAATGAGCAGTTCTTC
>TRBV9|TRBD1|-|TRBJ1-4
CASSRGPNEKLFF
TGTGCCAGCAGCAGGGGGCCTAATGAAAAACTGTTTTTT
>TRBV3-1/TRBV3-2|TRBD1|-|TRBJ1-2
CASSLRTGGVALNGYTF
TGTGCCAGCAGCCTCCGGACAGGGGGTGTTGCCTTGAATGGCTACACCTTC
>TRBV4-3|-|-|TRBJ2-7
CASSQASGYEQYF
TGCGCCAGCAGCCAGGCCTCGGGATACGAGCAGTACTTC
>TRBV6-5|-|-|TRBJ1-5
CASRNIQPQHF
TGTGCCAGCAGGAACATTCAGCCCCAGCATTTT
>TRBV7-2|-|-|TRBJ1-6
CASSLDRGEISPLHF
TGTGCCAGCAGCTTAGATCGGGGGGAGATCTCACCCCTCCACTTT
>TRBV27|-|-|TRBJ2-1
CASSQSWEAYNEQFF
TGTGCCAGCAGTCAATCTTGGGAGGCCTACAATGAGCAGTTCTTC
>TRBV7-9|-|-|TRBJ2-3
CASSFDLGATDTQYF
TGTGCCAGCAGCTTTGATTTGGGAGCCACAGATACGCAGTATTTT
>TRBV5-8|-|-|TRBJ2-1
CASSRSPLHEQFF
TGTGCCAGCAGCCGGTCCCCCCTCCACGAGCAGTTCTTC
>TRBV27|-|-|TRBJ2-3
CASSSYRVSTDTQYF
TGTGCCAGCAGTTCATACAGGGTTAGCACAGATACGCAGTATTTT
>TRBV28|-|-|TRBJ2-4
CASSLGRSIQYF
TGTGCCAGCAGTTTGGGGAGAAGCATTCAGTACTTC
>TRBV19|TRBD2|-|TRBJ2-2
CASSTRLAGGPTGELFF
TGTGCCAGTAGTACTAGACTAGCGGGAGGACCTACCGGGGAGCTGTTTTTT
>TRBV7-2|-|-|TRBJ1-1
CASSFAGGNTEAFF
TGTGCCAGCAGCTTCGCCGGGGGGAACACTGAAGCTTTCTTT
>TRBV5-1|-|-|TRBJ1-1
CASSLPGRTEAFF
TGCGCCAGCAGCTTGCCGGGTCGCACTGAAGCTTTCTTT
>TRBV3-1/TRBV3-2|TRBD2|-|TRBJ2-7
CASSQGLFLAGVYEQYF
TGTGCCAGCAGCCAAGGATTATTCCTAGCGGGAGTATACGAGCAGTACTTC
>TRBV5-1|TRBD2|-|TRBJ2-7
CASSWGLAYEQYF
TGCGCCAGCAGCTGGGGACTAGCTTACGAGCAGTACTTC
>TRBV5-1|-|-|TRBJ1-2
CASSSDGLYGYTF
TGCGCCAGCAGCTCTGACGGACTCTATGGCTACACCTTC
>TRBV9|-|-|TRBJ1-3
CASSAGTENTIYF
TGTGCCAGCAGCGCGGGAACAGAAAACACCATATATTTT
>TRBV5-1|TRBD1|-|TRBJ2-2
CASSFSQGATGELFF
TGCGCCAGCAGCTTCTCACAGGGGGCGACCGGGGAGCTGTTTTTT
>TRBV10-3|TRBD1|-|TRBJ1-1
CAIRDRQGITEAFF
TGTGCCATCAGAGATCGACAGGGCATCACTGAAGCTTTCTTT
>TRBV19|-|-|TRBJ1-3
CASSIDHRAGNTIYF
TGTGCCAGTAGTATAGATCACCGGGCTGGAAACACCATATATTTT
>TRBV5-1|-|-|TRBJ2-1
CASSPTFEGGGFF
TGCGCCAGCAGCCCGACCTTTGAAGGGGGGGGGTTCTTC
>TRBV6-5|TRBD1|-|TRBJ1-6
CASSGQGLYNSPLHF
TGTGCCAGCAGCGGACAGGGGCTTTACAATTCACCCCTCCACTTT
>TRBV28|-|-|TRBJ2-6
CASSSLPGAGANVLTF
TGTGCCAGCAGTTCGCTTCCAGGGGCTGGGGCCAACGTCCTGACTTTC
>TRBV13|-|-|TRBJ2-1
CASSSTSEQFF
TGTGCCAGCAGCTCCACTAGCGAGCAGTTCTTC
>TRBV6-2/TRBV6-3|TRBD2|-|TRBJ2-4
CASSYASGALAKNIQYF
TGTGCCAGCAGTTACGCTAGCGGGGCCTTAGCCAAAAACATTCAGTACTTC
>TRBV2|-|few|TRBJ1-1
CASSERGSNTEAFF
TGTGCCAGCAGTGAAAGGGGCTCGAACACTGAAGCTTTCTTT
>TRBV20-1|-|few|TRBJ1-5
CSASGDAGSNQPQHF
TGCAGTGCTAGTGGTGATGCCGGGAGCAATCAGCCCCAGCATTTT
>TRBV7-3|TRBD2|-|TRBJ2-1
CASGPSGSMNEQFF
TGTGCCAGCGGACCTAGCGGGAGTATGAATGAGCAGTTCTTC
>TRBV28|-|-|TRBJ1-2
CASSPPGGAWGYTF
TGTGCCAGCAGCCCCCCGGGGGGGGCGTGGGGCTACACCTTC
>TRBV5-1|-|-|TRBJ1-1
CASSLTGPSNTEAFF
TGCGCCAGCAGCTTGACAGGACCATCGAACACTGAAGCTTTCTTT
>TRBV6-5|-|-|TRBJ1-2
CASSQGPYGYTF
TGTGCCAGCAGTCAGGGTCCCTATGGCTACACCTTC
>TRBV11-2|-|-|TRBJ1-2
CASSLDSKGGGYTF
TGTGCCAGCAGCTTAGATAGTAAGGGAGGCGGCTACACCTTC
>TRBV9|-|-|TRBJ2-3
CASSVGGAGQDTQYF
TGTGCCAGCAGCGTAGGCGGAGCGGGCCAAGATACGCAGTATTTT
>TRBV19|TRBD1|-|TRBJ1-5
CASSIPLDRGNQPQHF
TGTGCCAGTAGTATCCCCCTCGACAGGGGTAATCAGCCCCAGCATTTT
>TRBV28|-|-|TRBJ1-5
CASSTGLVEPQHF
TGTGCCAGCAGCACAGGGTTGGTCGAGCCCCAGCATTTT
>TRBV6-1|-|-|TRBJ1-2
CASSVIQGRSKEPGYTF
TGTGCCAGCAGTGTTATACAGGGCCGCTCCAAAGAGCCGGGCTACACCTTC
>TRBV6-1|-|once|TRBJ1-5
CASSEVYSPSNQPQHF
TGTGCCAGCAGTGAGGTTTACAGCCCTTCCAATCAGCCCCAGCATTTT
>TRBV20-1|-|many|TRBJ2-1
CSASIRWAPNEQFF
TGCAGTGCTAGTATCAGATGGGCCCCCAATGAGCAGTTCTTC